The 27 T cell receptor beta chains below come from one sample, sequenced in a study of CXCR3-negative and CXCR3-positive naive CD8 T cells. The study, taken as a whole, reports: For CXCR3-positive naive cells, TRB CDR3s were more hydrophobic than those of CXCR3-negative naive cells.

What these receptors recognize is not known. TRB cDNA libraries were made by UMI-labeled 5' RACE. TCRdb re-called the 5' RACE reads; every CDR3 protein appears as one record, without DNA. This sample's table has some 60,000 distinct CDR3 sequences. Sequenced material: naive CXCR3+ CD8+ T cells from blood. The sample's subset: CD45RO-CCR7+CD27+CD95- naive CD8+ T cells expressing CXCR3 (TNR3+). The receptors shown here come from a human donor in good health. Some clones in this sample may be carry-over from other donors' samples.

This rearrangement joins TRBV3-1 to TRBJ2-1; TCRdb lists TRBD1, though no DNA is available to test this call. Germline CDR1 is LGHDT and CDR2 is YNNKEL (reference sequence). This CDR3 comprises 18 residues. CDR3 amino acids: CASSQGDGQRSSYNEQFF.

The genes are TRBV7-3 and TRBJ1-1; no DNA is available, so the TRBD1 call from TCRdb remains unchecked. Per germline, CDR1 SGHTA and CDR2 FQGTGA. There are 15 residues in the CDR3. CDR3 region: CASSSGQGGDTEAFF.

This chain uses TRBV6-5 with TRBJ1-1. Germline CDR1 MNHEY, CDR2 SVGAGI. This CDR3 is built from 14 residues. The CDR3 here is CASSPGLRNTEAFF.

The V call is TRBV4-3, the J call TRBJ1-1; no DNA is available, so the TRBD1 call from TCRdb remains unchecked. The CDR3 covers 13 residues. Germline V gene lookup returns CDR1 LGHNA and CDR2 YSLEER. Here the CDR3 reads CASSPIEGIEAFF.

The chain joins TRBV5-1 to TRBJ1-5. The CDR3 is 17 residues long. Germline CDR1 and CDR2: SGHRS and YFSETQ. CDR3 amino acids: CARSFKGRKVVHQPQHF. The whole variable domain, remainder taken from reference TRBV5-1 and TRBJ1-5, is KAGVTQTPRYLIKTRGQQVTLSCSPISGHRSVSWYQQTPGQGLQFLFEYFSETQRNKGNFPGRFSGRQFSNSRSEMNVSTLELGDSALYLCARSFKGRKVVHQPQHFGDGTRLSIL.

The CDR3 here is CASSQDGNSYNEQFF. The J gene is TRBJ2-1, the V gene TRBV4-3. The length of the CDR3 is 15 residues. Germline V gene lookup returns CDR1 LGHNA and CDR2 YSLEER.

This CDR3 reads CATGSTEFLETQYF. The V and J genes are TRBV24-1 and TRBJ2-5; TCRdb's D call of TRBD2 is untestable without DNA. The germline CDR1 and CDR2 sequences are KGHDR and SFDVKD. This CDR3 region has 14 residues.

V gene TRBV3-1 combines with J gene TRBJ2-7; TCRdb outputs TRBD1, but without DNA this stays unchecked. This CDR3 is 14 amino acids long. Looked up from germline, CDR1 is LGHDT and CDR2 is YNNKEL (reference sequence). CDR3 sequence reads: CASSSGTVSYEQYF.

The chain links TRBV5-1 to TRBJ2-3; the TRBD2 assignment by TCRdb is unverifiable without DNA. The CDR3 sequence is 16 residues long. CDR1 is SGHRS and CDR2 is YFSETQ in the germline V gene. CDR3 in amino acids: CASSLLERGSTDTQYF.

The chain joins TRBV4-1 to TRBJ2-1. Germline loops: CDR1 MGHRA, CDR2 YSYEKL. This CDR3 is built from 14 residues. CDR3 region: CASSQDDTNNEQFF.

The chain carries TRBV12-3 or TRBV12-4 and TRBJ2-1; no DNA is available, so the TRBD2 call from TCRdb remains unchecked. The length of the CDR3 is 16 residues. CDR3 sequence reads: CASSLGRLAGGQEQFF.

The rearrangement links TRBV7-6 to TRBJ1-1; there is no DNA to check the TCRdb D call of TRBD1. The CDR3 runs to 13 residues. From germline, CDR1 is SGHVS and CDR2 FNYEAQ. CDR3: CASSNSGAVEAFF.

This chain connects TRBV7-8 to TRBJ1-1. CDR1 is SGHVS and CDR2 is FQNEAQ in the germline V gene. The CDR3 length is 11 residues. The CDR3 sequence: CASSSGRDAFF.

The chain is built from TRBV6-4 and TRBJ1-2. CDR3 length: 14 amino acids. The germline V gene encodes CDR1 MRHNA and CDR2 SNTAGT. The CDR3 here is CASSGGEMTFGYTF.

The chain carries TRBV23-1 and TRBJ1-5. TRBV23-1 is an open reading frame, and its role is uncertain. This CDR3 has 14 residues. The CDR3 region is CASRLDRNNQPQHF.

The V gene is TRBV3-2, the J gene TRBJ1-6. TRBV3-2 is deemed a pseudogene. This CDR3 is 16 amino acids long. The CDR3 loop reads CASSQVSDSYNSPLHF.

V gene TRBV29-1 combines with J gene TRBJ2-2; TCRdb designates TRBD1, a call that cannot be tested without DNA. CDR3 length: 12 amino acids. In germline, CDR1 is SQVTM, CDR2 ANQGSEA. CDR3 amino acids: CSGTDNTGELFF.

The rearrangement joins TRBV6-2 or TRBV6-3 to TRBJ1-1; the TCRdb D gene call, TRBD1, has no DNA to confirm it. The germline V gene has CDR1 MNHEY and CDR2 SVGEGT. CDR3 length: 14 residues. The CDR3 loop is CANNYRVVNTEAFF.

This chain links TRBV20-1 with TRBJ2-3; checking the TCRdb D call of TRBD1 is not possible without DNA. This CDR3 spans 12 amino acids. From germline, CDR1 is DFQATT and CDR2 SNEGSKA (reference sequence). The CDR3 loop is CSADRGTDTQYF.

This chain connects TRBV9 to TRBJ1-3. The germline gives CDR1 SGDLS, CDR2 YYNGEE. The CDR3 loop spans 15 amino acids. CDR3 sequence: CASSVEGSSGNTIYF.

The chain is built from TRBV5-4 and TRBJ2-7; TCRdb names TRBD2, which stays unverified in the absence of DNA. CDR1 and CDR2 (germline): SGHNT, YYREEE (reference sequence). The CDR3 extends over 14 amino acids. This chain's CDR3 is CASSQGIGENEQYF.

The chain employs TRBV27 and TRBJ1-1. Germline V CDR1 and CDR2: MNHEY, SMNVEV (reference sequence). CDR3 size: 13 residues. The CDR3 sequence is CASSFTPSTEAFF.

The chain has TRBV11-2 and TRBJ2-1. CDR1 SGHAT and CDR2 FQNNGV come from the germline V gene. The CDR3 is made up of 12 amino acids. This CDR3 is CASSFSGNEQFF.

The V gene is TRBV29-1, the J gene TRBJ1-1; TCRdb calls TRBD1, which cannot be checked without DNA. The CDR3 sequence is 11 residues long. Per germline, CDR1 SQVTM and CDR2 ANQGSEA. The CDR3 sequence: CSVAGDTEAFF.

V is TRBV6-4 and J is TRBJ2-3; TCRdb's D call of TRBD2 is untestable without DNA. Germline CDR1 MRHNA, CDR2 SNTAGT. The CDR3 consists of 16 residues. CDR3 residues: CASSSSGTSAADTQYF.

The chain uses TRBV7-7 and TRBJ2-3; the TRBD2 assignment by TCRdb is unverifiable without DNA. CDR1 and CDR2 (germline): SSHAT, FNYEAQ (reference sequence). The CDR3 has 16 amino acids. The CDR3 sequence is CASSLGQSLGTDTQYF.

The chain is built from TRBV12-3 or TRBV12-4 and TRBJ2-1. The CDR3 is 14 amino acids. The CDR3 sequence: CASSWVGSYNEQFF.